This T cell receptor beta chain was sequenced for a study of T cells in Graves' hyperthyroidism and ophthalmopathy. Uncontrolled infection, other autoimmune disease, pregnancy or lactation excluded patients. Whole-study results and caveats: Expanded thyroid clonotypes (above 0.001) were mostly also found in blood. With a median lead of around 6.7 months before onset, the model predicted ophthalmopathy.

This clonotype was detected many times. Antigen specificity is unknown. The CDR3 has 14 amino acids. Germline V CDR1 and CDR2: MDHEN, SYDVKM. Trimming took 5 bases from V and 0 from J, leaving 11 bases between them. There were TCR beta CDR3 regions amplified from RNA transcripts. TCR CDR3 regions were first amplified by RT-PCR with HTBI primers. TCRdb reprocessed the multiplex PCR reads with MiXCR, giving one entry per CDR3 protein. Of approximately 420,000 distinct CDR3 sequences listed, approximately 13% were seen once; the top ten hold 5% to 6%. The rearrangement links TRBV28 to TRBJ2-7; D gene ambiguous. Sequenced input: blood. The receptor comes from a woman between 18 and 29 years old with Graves' hyperthyroidism. The chain's CDR3 is CASSPDLSSYEQYF. CDR3 nucleotide sequence: TGTGCCAGCAGTCCAGACTTGAGCTCCTACGAGCAGTACTTC.